These T cell receptor beta chains were read from a single sample in a study of blood T cell repertoires in COVID-19. Here immunoSEQ multiplex PCR was the method, and the copy in TCRdb shows in-frame clones only, minus some. Of around 240,000 clones detected, more than 75% appear once; the ten largest clones hold over 3%. The sample consisted of peripheral blood. The receptors here all came from a woman aged 30 to 39 who had recovered from COVID-19. The CDR3 runs from the conserved cysteine through the conserved F or W. Fields, in order: V gene, D gene, J gene, clone size, CDR3 DNA, CDR3 protein. A D gene is named only where the DNA matches it firmly. The size entry is marked missing in some rows and otherwise reads once, few, many or a size class.

V gene: TRBV19; D gene: TRBD2; J gene: TRBJ2-1; clone size: .; CDR3 DNA: TGTGCCAGTAGTGGGGGGGACGGATACTACAATGAGCAGTTCTTC; CDR3 protein: CASSGGDGYYNEQFF
V gene: TRBV4-1; D gene: TRBD1; J gene: TRBJ1-2; clone size: .; CDR3 DNA: TGCGCCAGCAGCCAAGAGACGACAGGGATCTATGGCTACACCTTC; CDR3 protein: CASSQETTGIYGYTF
V gene: TRBV11-1; D gene: TRBD1; J gene: TRBJ2-2; clone size: .; CDR3 DNA: TGTGCCAGCGGGGACAGACGCACCGGGGAGCTGTTTTTT; CDR3 protein: CASGDRRTGELFF
V gene: TRBV5-1; D gene: TRBD1; J gene: TRBJ1-1; clone size: once; CDR3 DNA: TGCGCCAGCAGCTTAACAGGGGGCGGCACTGAAGCTTTCTTT; CDR3 protein: CASSLTGGGTEAFF
V gene: TRBV18; D gene: TRBD1; J gene: TRBJ1-1; clone size: .; CDR3 DNA: TGTGCCAGCTCACCTCCGGGACAGGCGAACACTGAAGCTTTCTTT; CDR3 protein: CASSPPGQANTEAFF
V gene: TRBV2; D gene: .; J gene: TRBJ2-3; clone size: .; CDR3 DNA: TGTGCCAGCAGTGAAGGGTTGCGGGGCGCCGATACGCAGTATTTT; CDR3 protein: CASSEGLRGADTQYF
V gene: TRBV27; D gene: .; J gene: TRBJ2-2; clone size: .; CDR3 DNA: TGTGCCAGCAGTTTATCGATCAGTTTTAATGCGGGCGCGCGCACCGGGGAGCTGTTTTTT; CDR3 protein: CASSLSISFNAGARTGELFF
V gene: TRBV19; D gene: TRBD1; J gene: TRBJ1-6; clone size: .; CDR3 DNA: TGTGCCAGCAGGGGACAGGGCTCACCCCTCCACTTT; CDR3 protein: CASRGQGSPLHF
V gene: TRBV6-6; D gene: TRBD1; J gene: TRBJ2-6; clone size: .; CDR3 DNA: TGTGCCAACAATAACAGGGGTGGGGCCAACGTCCTGACTTTC; CDR3 protein: CANNNRGGANVLTF
V gene: TRBV29-1; D gene: .; J gene: TRBJ1-2; clone size: .; CDR3 DNA: TGCAGCGTTGAAGAACTCCCCGGCTACACCTTC; CDR3 protein: CSVEELPGYTF
V gene: TRBV3-1/TRBV3-2; D gene: TRBD1; J gene: TRBJ2-7; clone size: .; CDR3 DNA: TGTGCCAGCAGCCAAGATAGGGGACAGTTTTACGAGCAGTACTTC; CDR3 protein: CASSQDRGQFYEQYF
V gene: TRBV9; D gene: TRBD1; J gene: TRBJ1-5; clone size: .; CDR3 DNA: TGTGCCAGCAGCGTATCCGGGACAGAGAATCAGCCCCAGCATTTT; CDR3 protein: CASSVSGTENQPQHF
V gene: TRBV9; D gene: .; J gene: TRBJ2-5; clone size: .; CDR3 DNA: TGTGCCAGCAGCGTAGAAGTCGGGGGAGAGACCCAGTACTTC; CDR3 protein: CASSVEVGGETQYF
V gene: TRBV6-5; D gene: .; J gene: TRBJ1-2; clone size: .; CDR3 DNA: TGTGCCAGCAGTTACTCCGCGTCGCGGGGCTACACCTTC; CDR3 protein: CASSYSASRGYTF
V gene: TRBV5-6; D gene: TRBD2; J gene: TRBJ2-7; clone size: .; CDR3 DNA: TGTGCCAGCAGCTTTTACAGTGGGGGGGACTCCTACGAGCAGTACTTC; CDR3 protein: CASSFYSGGDSYEQYF
V gene: TRBV6-2/TRBV6-3; D gene: .; J gene: TRBJ2-6; clone size: .; CDR3 DNA: TGTGCCAGCAGTCCGCTGATTACAGGGGGGGGCTCTGGGGCCAACGTCCTGACTTTC; CDR3 protein: CASSPLITGGGSGANVLTF
V gene: TRBV4-2; D gene: TRBD2; J gene: TRBJ2-5; clone size: few; CDR3 DNA: TGTGCCAGCAGCCAACGGACTAGCGGGGGGGGAGAGACCCAGTACTTC; CDR3 protein: CASSQRTSGGGETQYF
V gene: TRBV7-3; D gene: TRBD1; J gene: TRBJ2-3; clone size: .; CDR3 DNA: TGTGCCAGCAGCCTTCGACAGGGGGCAGGCACAGATACGCAGTATTTT; CDR3 protein: CASSLRQGAGTDTQYF
V gene: TRBV6-2/TRBV6-3; D gene: TRBD2; J gene: TRBJ2-1; clone size: .; CDR3 DNA: TGTGCCAGCAGTTACTCGGGACTAAGTAATGAGCAGTTCTTC; CDR3 protein: CASSYSGLSNEQFF
V gene: TRBV10-3; D gene: .; J gene: TRBJ2-6; clone size: once; CDR3 DNA: TGTGCCATCAGTGAGACGAGAGTGAGGCCTGGGGCCAACGTCCTGACTTTC; CDR3 protein: CAISETRVRPGANVLTF
V gene: TRBV7-9; D gene: TRBD2; J gene: TRBJ2-5; clone size: .; CDR3 DNA: TGTGCCAGCAGTCCCCCGGGACTAAAAGAGACCCAGTACTTC; CDR3 protein: CASSPPGLKETQYF
V gene: TRBV7-8; D gene: .; J gene: TRBJ2-7; clone size: many; CDR3 DNA: TGTGCCAGCAGCTCCGGGACATCGACCTACGAGCAGTACTTC; CDR3 protein: CASSSGTSTYEQYF
V gene: TRBV5-1; D gene: TRBD2; J gene: TRBJ2-5; clone size: once; CDR3 DNA: TGCGCCAGCAGCGGGACTAGCGGGGTTGGTGAGACCCAGTACTTC; CDR3 protein: CASSGTSGVGETQYF
V gene: TRBV3-1/TRBV3-2; D gene: .; J gene: TRBJ1-5; clone size: .; CDR3 DNA: TGTGCCAGCAGCCATACCGAGAATCAGCCCCAGCATTTT; CDR3 protein: CASSHTENQPQHF
V gene: TRBV19; D gene: TRBD1; J gene: TRBJ2-7; clone size: .; CDR3 DNA: TGTGCCAGTAGTATCTCACCGGGACAGAGCTACGAGCAGTACTTC; CDR3 protein: CASSISPGQSYEQYF
V gene: TRBV7-2; D gene: TRBD2; J gene: TRBJ2-3; clone size: .; CDR3 DNA: TGTGCCAGCAGGGGAATGGCGGGGGTCCCAGATACGCAGTATTTT; CDR3 protein: CASRGMAGVPDTQYF
V gene: TRBV5-5; D gene: .; J gene: TRBJ1-6; clone size: once; CDR3 DNA: TGTGCCAGCAGCCGGCCTGGGGGGGATGGGGATTCACCCCTCCACTTT; CDR3 protein: CASSRPGGDGDSPLHF
V gene: TRBV27; D gene: TRBD2; J gene: TRBJ2-5; clone size: once; CDR3 DNA: TGTGCCAGCAGTTTAGCGGGGGGGTACCAAGAGACCCAGTACTTC; CDR3 protein: CASSLAGGYQETQYF
V gene: TRBV4-1; D gene: TRBD2; J gene: TRBJ2-7; clone size: .; CDR3 DNA: TGCGCCAGCAGCCAAGGGGGACTAGCGGGGATTGTCTCCTACGAGCAGTACTTC; CDR3 protein: CASSQGGLAGIVSYEQYF
V gene: TRBV6-2/TRBV6-3; D gene: TRBD1; J gene: TRBJ2-7; clone size: .; CDR3 DNA: TGTGCCAGCAGTTTGACAGGGGTTGGCGAGCAGTACTTC; CDR3 protein: CASSLTGVGEQYF
V gene: TRBV13; D gene: TRBD2; J gene: TRBJ2-1; clone size: .; CDR3 DNA: TGTGCCAGCAGCCTTAGCGGGGGGGCTGGTGAGCAGTTCTTC; CDR3 protein: CASSLSGGAGEQFF
V gene: TRBV11-2; D gene: TRBD2; J gene: TRBJ2-3; clone size: .; CDR3 DNA: TGTGCCAGCAGCTTAGTAGCGGGGGGGGACACAGATACGCAGTATTTT; CDR3 protein: CASSLVAGGDTDTQYF
V gene: TRBV20-1; D gene: TRBD1; J gene: TRBJ1-1; clone size: .; CDR3 DNA: TGCAGTGCTAGTAGGGACAGCCTGAACACTGAAGCTTTCTTT; CDR3 protein: CSASRDSLNTEAFF
V gene: TRBV12-5; D gene: .; J gene: TRBJ2-2; clone size: medium-sized; CDR3 DNA: TGTGCTAGTGGTTTTTCCTCGACAAGCGGCGGGGAGCTGTTTTTT; CDR3 protein: CASGFSSTSGGELFF
V gene: TRBV5-1; D gene: TRBD2; J gene: TRBJ2-1; clone size: .; CDR3 DNA: TGCGCCAGCAGAGGGACTAGCGGGGGGGCCTCCTACAATGAGCAGTTCTTC; CDR3 protein: CASRGTSGGASYNEQFF
V gene: TRBV6-1; D gene: TRBD2; J gene: TRBJ2-7; clone size: .; CDR3 DNA: TGTGCCAGCAGTGAATCTGGACTAGCGGGGGGCCCCTACGAGCAGTACTTC; CDR3 protein: CASSESGLAGGPYEQYF
V gene: TRBV2; D gene: .; J gene: TRBJ2-5; clone size: once; CDR3 DNA: TGTGCCAGCAGTGAACAGCAAGAGACCCAGTACTTC; CDR3 protein: CASSEQQETQYF
V gene: TRBV27; D gene: .; J gene: TRBJ2-5; clone size: .; CDR3 DNA: TGTGCCAGCAGTTTTTATTCCGGTTCGGGGACCCAGTACTTC; CDR3 protein: CASSFYSGSGTQYF
V gene: TRBV23-1; D gene: TRBD1; J gene: TRBJ2-2; clone size: .; CDR3 DNA: TGCGCCAGCAGTCACGACAGGGAAGACACCGGGGAGCTGTTTTTT; CDR3 protein: CASSHDREDTGELFF
V gene: TRBV20-1; D gene: TRBD2; J gene: TRBJ2-7; clone size: .; CDR3 DNA: TGCAGTGCTAGTGCCGGGGGGACTGGCTACGAGCAGTACTTC; CDR3 protein: CSASAGGTGYEQYF
V gene: TRBV7-9; D gene: TRBD1; J gene: TRBJ2-5; clone size: .; CDR3 DNA: TGTGCCAGCAGCTCCGGACAGGGGATGGAGACCCAGTACTTC; CDR3 protein: CASSSGQGMETQYF
V gene: TRBV7-9; D gene: .; J gene: TRBJ1-4; clone size: .; CDR3 DNA: TGTGCCAGCAGCTTGGGAGGTTTTGAAAAACTGTTTTTT; CDR3 protein: CASSLGGFEKLFF
V gene: TRBV5-8; D gene: .; J gene: TRBJ1-2; clone size: .; CDR3 DNA: TGTGCCAGCAGCTTGGCGGGTCGGCTTAACTATGGCTACACCTTC; CDR3 protein: CASSLAGRLNYGYTF
V gene: TRBV29-1; D gene: .; J gene: TRBJ2-5; clone size: once; CDR3 DNA: TGCAGCGTTGGACAGGGAGGAGAGACCCAGTACTTC; CDR3 protein: CSVGQGGETQYF
V gene: TRBV7-2; D gene: TRBD2; J gene: TRBJ2-7; clone size: .; CDR3 DNA: TGTGCCAGCAGCTTAGATGGCGGGGGGGTCGCCTACGAGCAGTACTTC; CDR3 protein: CASSLDGGGVAYEQYF
V gene: TRBV5-1; D gene: TRBD2; J gene: TRBJ2-7; clone size: .; CDR3 DNA: TGCGCCAGCAGCTCCACCGGGACTAGAAACGAGCAGTACTTC; CDR3 protein: CASSSTGTRNEQYF
V gene: TRBV19; D gene: TRBD1; J gene: TRBJ2-5; clone size: .; CDR3 DNA: TGTGCCAGTCGGAGACAGGGGGGGAGAGGAGGTGAAGAGACCCAGTACTTC; CDR3 protein: CASRRQGGRGGEETQYF
V gene: TRBV2; D gene: TRBD2; J gene: TRBJ2-1; clone size: .; CDR3 DNA: TGTGCCAGCAGTGTACGGACTAGCGGGGTGCAGTTCTTC; CDR3 protein: CASSVRTSGVQFF
V gene: TRBV13; D gene: .; J gene: TRBJ1-1; clone size: .; CDR3 DNA: TGTGCCAGCAGCTTAGGCGGGAGCACTGAAGCTTTCTTT; CDR3 protein: CASSLGGSTEAFF
V gene: TRBV5-1; D gene: TRBD2; J gene: TRBJ2-3; clone size: once; CDR3 DNA: TGCGCCAGCAGCTCCCTCGGGGGGACCGGCACAGATACGCAGTATTTT; CDR3 protein: CASSSLGGTGTDTQYF
V gene: TRBV3-1/TRBV3-2; D gene: TRBD1; J gene: TRBJ1-2; clone size: .; CDR3 DNA: TGTGCCAGCAGCCCCCAGGGGGTAGGTGGCTATGGCTACACCTTC; CDR3 protein: CASSPQGVGGYGYTF
V gene: TRBV11-3; D gene: .; J gene: TRBJ1-1; clone size: .; CDR3 DNA: TGTGCCAGCAGCTTAGAACAGAACACTGAAGCTTTCTTT; CDR3 protein: CASSLEQNTEAFF
V gene: TRBV2; D gene: .; J gene: TRBJ1-1; clone size: .; CDR3 DNA: TGTGCCAGCAGCGAACGAGGGAACGCTGAAGCTTTCTTT; CDR3 protein: CASSERGNAEAFF
V gene: TRBV13; D gene: .; J gene: TRBJ1-1; clone size: once; CDR3 DNA: TGTGCCAGCAAGCAGGGGAGCACTGAAGCTTTCTTT; CDR3 protein: CASKQGSTEAFF
V gene: TRBV6-5; D gene: .; J gene: TRBJ1-3; clone size: .; CDR3 DNA: TGTGCCAGCAGCGGGGGGCCCCTCCGCGGAAACACCATATATTTT; CDR3 protein: CASSGGPLRGNTIYF
V gene: TRBV5-5; D gene: .; J gene: TRBJ1-2; clone size: .; CDR3 DNA: TGTGCCAGCAGCTTGGACGGACAGCGCTATGGCTACACCTTC; CDR3 protein: CASSLDGQRYGYTF
V gene: TRBV27; D gene: .; J gene: TRBJ2-2; clone size: .; CDR3 DNA: TGTGCCAGCAGTTTAGAGTCGAACACCGGGGAGCTGTTTTTT; CDR3 protein: CASSLESNTGELFF
V gene: TRBV14; D gene: TRBD1; J gene: TRBJ1-3; clone size: once; CDR3 DNA: TGTGCCAGCAGCCAAAGACAGGGATCGGGAAACACCATATATTTT; CDR3 protein: CASSQRQGSGNTIYF
V gene: TRBV30; D gene: .; J gene: TRBJ2-2; clone size: once; CDR3 DNA: TGTGCCTGGAGTGTGGTCAAGCGGGCTTCGGGGGAGCTGTTTTTT; CDR3 protein: CAWSVVKRASGELFF
V gene: TRBV21-1; D gene: .; J gene: TRBJ2-3; clone size: once; CDR3 DNA: TGTGCCAGCAGCAAAGATCGGGGGAGCACAGATACGCAGTATTTT; CDR3 protein: CASSKDRGSTDTQYF